This TCR beta chain comes out of a study of vaccination and CD4 T cells after COVID-19. With the Oncomine TCR Beta short-read assay, DNA from cultured CD4+ T cells was sequenced. Each CDR3 protein is one row after TCRdb ran MiXCR on the PCR reads. The data contain over 7,500 distinct CDR3 sequences, around 67% of them singletons. This CDR3 is 14 amino acids long. The junction had 7 bases not matched to a gene; V was cut back by 6 bases and J by 5 bases. Treatment noted: roughly 10-day PBMC culture with coronavirus spike peptide pools or control peptides (ViraFEST assay). A word on this clonotype: Its antigen is not identified.

This chain links TRBV12-3 or TRBV12-4 with TRBJ1-2; 9 bases align to TRBD1. The sample comprised CD4+ T cells from blood, cultured in vitro. The sequence was obtained from a human donor who had recovered from COVID-19. The CDR3 spells CASSTRTGEYGYTF. In nucleotides, the CDR3 is TGTGCCAGCAGCACCAGGACAGGGGAGTATGGCTACACCTTC.